This TCR beta chain was obtained from a study of TIL therapy for anti-PD-1-resistant metastatic lung cancer. Background on the study: Median tumor PD-L1 proportion score was approximately 5.7%. Most patients had lung adenocarcinoma; a few tumors were EGFR-mutant, two ALK-rearranged; half smoked currently or formerly. Tumors carried a median 1.5 non-synonymous mutations per megabase. Study-wide findings and caveats: After infusion, TIL clonotypes partly replaced peripheral T cells and declined over months.

This CDR3 is built from 14 residues. The V end lost 4 bases, the J end lost 2 bases, and 10 bases lay between the germline ends. The germline V gene encodes CDR1 SGHRS and CDR2 YFSETQ. The immunoSEQ assay was v3. TCRdb's table, derived via immunoSEQ multiplex PCR, lists solely in-frame clones and lacks some. There are tens of thousands of clones in the sample; around 68% occur only once, and 5.5% to 8.5% lies in the top ten. Time point described: pre-treatment sample, taken before nivolumab and TIL therapy. Concerning this clone: Its antigen is unknown.

The clonotype comes from a person aged 25 to 80 with non-small cell lung cancer. The chain joins TRBV5-1 to TRBJ2-1; tentative D call: TRBD2 (6 bases). The starting material was blood, obtained at baseline. The CDR3 region is CASSLGTAYNEQFF. The CDR3 nucleotides read TGCGCCAGCAGCCTAGGGACTGCCTACAATGAGCAGTTCTTC. The whole variable domain, filled in from reference TRBV5-1 and TRBJ2-1, reads KAGVTQTPRYLIKTRGQQVTLSCSPISGHRSVSWYQQTPGQGLQFLFEYFSETQRNKGNFPGRFSGRQFSNSRSEMNVSTLELGDSALYLCASSLGTAYNEQFFGPGTRLTVL.